These 28 T cell receptor beta chains share one sample of origin, sequenced in a study of neoadjuvant anti-PD-1 for oral cavity cancer. Produced via immunoSEQ multiplex PCR; TCRdb's table is partial and in-frame only. The repertoire includes about 12,000 clones, over 55% of them detected once, and 2% to 2.5% sits in the top ten. Specified time point: after neoadjuvant nivolumab, at surgical resection. The source material was PBMCs, sampled after nivolumab (anti-PD-1) treatment. Every receptor here comes from a person aged 35-79 years with oral cavity squamous cell carcinoma.

This sequence joins TRBV10-3 and TRBJ1-1, with D possibly being TRBD1 (5 bases). From germline, CDR1 is ENHRY and CDR2 SYGVKD. This CDR3 is 13 amino acids long. V gave up 4 bases and J gave up 7 bases, with 13 bases separating them. This CDR3 is CAISGYIGDEAFF. The CDR3 DNA reads as TGTGCCATCAGTGGATATATAGGGGATGAAGCTTTCTTT.

V and J are TRBV5-1 and TRBJ1-2; 7 bases are a match to TRBD1. The CDR3 sequence is 14 residues long. V gave up 4 bases and J gave up 5 bases; unmatched junction bases: 8. In germline, CDR1 is SGHRS, CDR2 YFSETQ. Here the CDR3 reads CASSPRDRPYGYTF. DNA of the CDR3: TGCGCCAGCAGCCCGCGGGACAGACCTTATGGCTACACCTTC. Complete variable domain (other parts from reference TRBV5-1 and TRBJ1-2): KAGVTQTPRYLIKTRGQQVTLSCSPISGHRSVSWYQQTPGQGLQFLFEYFSETQRNKGNFPGRFSGRQFSNSRSEMNVSTLELGDSALYLCASSPRDRPYGYTFGSGTRLTVV.

The chain uses TRBV28 and TRBJ1-1; 12 nucleotides agree with TRBD1. The germline CDR1 and CDR2 sequences are MDHEN and SYDVKM. Trimming removed 3 bases from V and 0 bases from J; junction bases left unmatched: 11. The CDR3 is 19 residues long. In nucleotides, the CDR3 is TGTGCCAGCAGTTTGGGACAGGGGGCGCGAATAAGAATGAACACTGAAGCTTTCTTT. Protein: CASSLGQGARIRMNTEAFF.

About this clone: The junction differs from germline at one of its ends, possibly a read error. V and J are TRBV2 and TRBJ1-2; no reliable D call. The CDR3 sequence is 11 residues long. Germline V gene lookup returns CDR1 SNHLY and CDR2 FYNNEI. CDR3: CASSEAEDSPF. CDR3 in DNA: TGTGCCAGCAGTGAAGCGGAGGACTCACCCTTC.

The chain couples TRBV10-2 to TRBJ1-2; TRBD1 matches at 9 bases. Trimming at V came to 10 bases and at J to 3 bases, leaving 6 bases not matched to a gene. Germline V gene data show CDR1 as WSHSY and CDR2 as SAAADI. The CDR3 length is 13 residues. The CDR3 loop reads CATGTGYDYGYTF. The CDR3 bases are TGCGCCACCGGGACAGGGTATGACTATGGCTACACCTTC.

This clone showed up just once. The rearrangement uses TRBV2 and TRBJ1-5; 8 bases match TRBD1. CDR1 is SNHLY, CDR2 FYNNEI, per germline. V dropped 8 bases and J dropped 1; count of bases not matched to a gene: 25. CDR3 size: 21 residues. The CDR3 reads CASWPNFGETGQGFSNQPQHF. For the CDR3, the DNA is TGTGCCAGCTGGCCCAATTTCGGAGAAACAGGACAGGGTTTCAGCAATCAGCCCCAGCATTTT.

The rearrangement joins TRBV11-2 to TRBJ2-7; D is possibly TRBD1 or TRBD2 (5 bases each). Between the trimmed V and J ends, which lost 4 bases and 3 bases, there was a span of 10 bases. The V gene's germline CDR1 is SGHAT and CDR2 FQNNGV. CDR3 length: 13 residues. The CDR3 DNA sequence: TGTGCCAGCAGCTCAAGGGACGTCTACGAGCAGTACTTC. Protein product: CASSSRDVYEQYF.

The genes are TRBV25-1 and TRBJ1-3; 9 bases map to TRBD1. Germline CDR1 MGHDK, CDR2 SYGVNS. The V and J ends lost 8 bases and 4 bases, in that order; junction bases with no gene match: 6. The CDR3 runs to 14 residues. CDR3 nucleotides: TGTGCCAGCGGGGGGGACAGGGACGGAAACACCATATATTTT. Protein: CASGGDRDGNTIYF.

This rearrangement joins TRBV19 to TRBJ2-7; TRBD1 might be the D (5 bases). This CDR3 is 13 amino acids long. Trimming cost V 1 base and J 8 bases, with 12 bases left between them. Germline V gene data show CDR1 as LNHDA and CDR2 as SQIVND (reference sequence). CDR3 region: CASSIGQGKKQYF. In DNA form, the CDR3 reads TGTGCCAGTAGTATAGGGCAGGGCAAGAAGCAGTACTTC.

The V and J genes are TRBV7-8 and TRBJ1-4; D ambiguous. The CDR3 runs 17 residues. CDR1 and CDR2 from the germline V gene are SGHVS and FQNEAQ. V was shortened by 1 base and J by 1 base, with 13 bases between the two germline ends. As DNA, the CDR3 is TGTGCCAGCAGCTTAGTGTACGGCTTTAAAACTAATGAAAAACTGTTTTTT. Translation gives CASSLVYGFKTNEKLFF.

For the CDR3, the DNA is TGTGCCAGCAGGCATACACAGGGGTATACGCAGTATTTT. It codes for CASRHTQGYTQYF. The chain carries TRBV13 and TRBJ2-3, with 7 nucleotides matching TRBD1. Trimming took 6 bases from V and 7 from J; bases not matched to a gene: 7. The CDR3 has 13 amino acids. Germline V lookup: CDR1 PRHDT, CDR2 FYEKMQ (reference sequence).

V is TRBV2 and J is TRBJ2-2, with D tentatively TRBD1 (5 bases). Germline V CDR1 and CDR2: SNHLY, FYNNEI. The germline V and J ends were trimmed by 2 bases and 5 bases, with 9 bases remaining between them. The CDR3 sequence is 14 residues long. CDR3: CASSEYQGTGELFF. The CDR3 region has the DNA TGTGCCAGCAGTGAATACCAGGGAACCGGGGAGCTGTTTTTT.

V usage is TRBV6-1 and J usage is TRBJ2-5, with D maybe TRBD1 (6 bases). CDR3 length: 13 residues. The V gene's germline CDR1 is MNHNS and CDR2 SASEGT. Trimming pared 3 bases from V and 1 base from J, leaving 6 bases between. The CDR3 bases are TGTGCCAGCAGTGAGACAGGCCAAGAGACCCAGTACTTC. It codes for CASSETGQETQYF.

V gene TRBV2 combines with J gene TRBJ2-7, with 9 nucleotides matching TRBD2. With 5 bases clipped from V and 4 bases from J, the junction kept 9 bases outside the gene matches. From germline, CDR1 is SNHLY and CDR2 FYNNEI. This CDR3 region has 15 residues. DNA of the CDR3: TGTGCCAGCAGTCCCTCACTAGCGGGTGAATACGAGCAGTACTTC. Translated, it gives CASSPSLAGEYEQYF.

J is TRBJ2-1 and V is TRBV27; perhaps TRBD1 as D (5 bases). Between the trimmed V and J ends, which lost 7 bases and 6 bases, there was a span of 16 bases. Germline V CDR1 and CDR2: MNHEY, SMNVEV (reference sequence). The CDR3 covers 14 residues. CDR3 DNA: TGTGCCAGCACCTCCGGCCGACAGATCAATGAGCAGTTCTTC. Translating it yields CASTSGRQINEQFF.

The chain combines TRBV2 with TRBJ1-5; D uncertain. V lost 7 bases and J 9 bases, leaving 22 bases between the germline ends. CDR1 SNHLY and CDR2 FYNNEI come from the germline V gene. The CDR3 contains 15 residues. This CDR3 reads CASTLEQTPKRPQHF. DNA for the CDR3: TGTGCCAGCACCCTGGAACAGACACCAAAGAGGCCCCAGCATTTT.

The chain employs TRBV5-1 and TRBJ2-7, with 12 positions matching TRBD1. This CDR3 comprises 14 residues. The V segment lost 4 bases and the J segment 3 bases; nucleotides outside the gene matches: 2. Looked up from germline, CDR1 is SGHRS and CDR2 is YFSETQ. The DNA of the CDR3 is TGCGCCAGCAGCCGGGACAGGGGGCTCTACGAGCAGTACTTC. Translation gives CASSRDRGLYEQYF.

The rearrangement uses TRBV5-1 and TRBJ2-4; D is possibly TRBD1 (5 bases). V lost 4 bases and J lost 3, with 14 bases in between. Germline loops: CDR1 SGHRS, CDR2 YFSETQ. CDR3 length: 15 residues. The CDR3 here is CASSLPTEVKNIQYF. The CDR3 DNA sequence: TGCGCCAGCAGCCTGCCGACAGAAGTCAAAAACATTCAGTACTTC.

The sample holds one count of this clone. The chain carries TRBV11-2 and TRBJ2-7; 8 bases map to TRBD1. The trim removed 4 bases at V and 1 base at J, leaving 3 bases unmatched. Germline values: CDR1 SGHAT, CDR2 FQNNGV. The CDR3 runs 14 residues. DNA for the CDR3: TGTGCCAGCAGCTCCACAGGGGGATCCTACGAGCAGTACTTC. It translates to CASSSTGGSYEQYF. Full variable domain (outside the CDR3, taken from reference TRBV11-2 and TRBJ2-7): EAGVAQSPRYKIIEKRQSVAFWCNPISGHATLYWYQQILGQGPKLLIQFQNNGVVDDSQLPKDRFSAERLKGVDSTLKIQPAKLEDSAVYLCASSSTGGSYEQYFGPGTRLTVT.

The J gene is TRBJ2-7, the V gene TRBV2; D gene ambiguous. This CDR3 has 11 amino acids. Per the germline V gene, CDR1 is SNHLY and CDR2 is FYNNEI. Between the trimmed V and J ends, which lost 4 bases and 3 bases, there was a span of 4 bases. The CDR3 DNA sequence: TGTGCCAGCAGTGCGAACTACGAGCAGTACTTC. This codes for CASSANYEQYF.

The chain joins TRBV28 to TRBJ1-1, with TRBD1 as a possible D gene (6 bases). V was clipped by 5 bases and J by 0 bases, with 13 bases between them. CDR1 and CDR2 from the germline V gene are MDHEN and SYDVKM. CDR3 size: 15 residues. CDR3 in amino acids: CASSPLQGLNTEAFF. The DNA for the CDR3 is TGTGCCAGCAGTCCCTTACAGGGATTGAACACTGAAGCTTTCTTT.

This chain connects TRBV10-1 to TRBJ1-3; 7 nucleotides agree with TRBD1. V trimming: 5 bases; J trimming: 4 bases; junction bases outside the gene matches: 2. The CDR3 extends over 13 amino acids. Germline V gene data show CDR1 as WNHNN and CDR2 as SYGVQD (reference sequence). CDR3: CASSTGVGNTIYF. In nucleotides, the CDR3 is TGCGCCAGCAGTACAGGGGTCGGAAACACCATATATTTT.

The sample holds one count of this clone. Written as DNA, the CDR3 is TGTGCCAGTATTGCCCCCACCCTGGCAGGCCGCCTTGAAGCTTTCTTT. Protein product: CASIAPTLAGRLEAFF. The chain uses TRBV19 and TRBJ1-1; D remains ambiguous. The V end was cut by 7 bases, the J end by 7 bases, with 25 bases between. The CDR3 is 16 residues long. The germline CDR1 and CDR2 sequences are LNHDA and SQIVND (reference sequence).

This clone was observed a single time. The DNA of the CDR3 is TGTGCCTGGAGTGTAGGAAGGGGCCTCTGGGAGCAGTACTTC. The encoded protein is CAWSVGRGLWEQYF. The chain couples TRBV30 to TRBJ2-7; D is possibly TRBD1 (5 bases). The CDR3 is 14 residues long. V was cut by 0 bases and J by 7 bases, with 16 bases left in between. Germline CDR1 reads GTSNPN; CDR2 reads SVGIG (reference sequence).

This sequence joins TRBV11-2 and TRBJ2-7; no reliable D call. Germline V gene data show CDR1 as SGHAT and CDR2 as FQNNGV. The V end lost 1 base, the J end lost 2 bases, and 15 bases lay between the germline ends. The CDR3 contains 16 residues. Here the CDR3 reads CASSLGVPQSTYEQYF. The DNA for the CDR3 is TGTGCCAGCAGCTTAGGTGTACCCCAATCGACCTACGAGCAGTACTTC.

The genes are TRBV5-4 and TRBJ2-3; 9 bases are a match to TRBD1. CDR1 is SGHNT, CDR2 YYREEE, per germline (reference sequence). J gave up 5 bases and V 4 bases, and 8 bases lay outside the gene matches. The CDR3 runs to 15 residues. CDR3 nucleotide sequence: TGTGCCAGCAGCGCCGGGACAGGGTTTGTAGATACGCAGTATTTT. Protein sequence: CASSAGTGFVDTQYF.

This clone was recorded only once. This rearrangement joins TRBV2 to TRBJ1-4; TRBD1 matches at 7 bases. This CDR3 is 12 amino acids long. V dropped 6 bases and J dropped 7; count of bases not matched to a gene: 2. The germline V gene has CDR1 SNHLY and CDR2 FYNNEI. The CDR3 sequence: CASRGQFEKLFF. Here the CDR3 DNA reads TGTGCCAGCAGGGGACAGTTTGAAAAACTGTTTTTT.

There are a few counts of this clone. The V call is TRBV12-1, the J call TRBJ2-7; the DNA was not compared with TRBD2, the D call given in the table. TRBV12-1 is labeled a pseudogene. The CDR3 spans 16 residues. Here the CDR3 reads CASSLKKTSGSYEQYF. CDR3 bases: TGTGCCAGCAGCCTAAAAAAGACTAGCGGGTCTTACGAGCAGTACTTC.